The 14 T cell receptor beta chains below were found in one sample sequenced in a study of identical twins. TCRdb fed the 5' RACE reads into MiXCR, producing one record per CDR3 protein. Of hundreds of thousands of distinct CDR3 sequences in the sample, around an eighth are singletons; the top ten hold around 1.5%. The sample was also reused in another study, on yellow fever vaccine responses in identical twins.

Source material: PBMCs. These receptors originate from a woman aged 18-29 years in good health.

The chain has TRBV6-1 and TRBJ2-7; tentatively, D is TRBD1 or TRBD2 (5 bases each). CDR3 size: 12 residues. With 6 bases removed from V and 4 bases from J, the gap between germline ends came to 10 bases. Germline V lookup: CDR1 MNHNS, CDR2 SASEGT. This CDR3 reads CASRGGGYEQYV. The CDR3 region has the DNA TGTGCCAGCAGAGGTGGGGGATACGAGCAGTACGTC.

There are a few counts of this clonotype. This sequence joins TRBV27 and TRBJ2-5, with 8 bases identical to TRBD2. Germline V lookup: CDR1 MNHEY, CDR2 SMNVEV (reference sequence). This CDR3 is built from 16 residues. V lost 0 bases and J lost 4; bases outside the gene matches: 7. The CDR3, as DNA: TGTGCCAGCAGTTTATCAAACCCTCGGGGGGGAGAGACCCAGTACTTC. It encodes CASSLSNPRGGETQYF.

This clonotype was picked up a small number of times. V is TRBV21-1 and J is TRBJ2-5. TRBV21-1 is a recognized pseudogene. CDR3 size: 15 residues. CDR3: CASSKRSLGKETQYF. As DNA, the CDR3 is TGTGCCAGCAGCAAGCGATCATTGGGCAAGGAGACCCAGTACTTC.

This clonotype occurred many times. The J gene is TRBJ2-7, the V gene TRBV12-3 or TRBV12-4, with a possible D match to TRBD2 (5 bases). The ends were cut back, 1 base at V and 7 bases at J, with 14 bases in the middle. This CDR3 contains 14 residues. CDR3 nucleotides: TGTGCCAGCAGTTTAGGGACTGCGACGGGGGAGCAGTACTTC. Translation: CASSLGTATGEQYF.

The table lists this clonotype with a few counts. V usage is TRBV20-1 and J usage is TRBJ2-5; D might be TRBD2 (6 bases). Germline CDR1 reads DFQATT; CDR2 reads SNEGSKA (reference sequence). V lost 1 base, J lost 7 bases, and 10 bases lay in between. The CDR3 is 12 residues long. The CDR3 is CSARVPEGTQYF. CDR3 DNA: TGCAGTGCTAGAGTCCCGGAGGGGACCCAGTACTTC.

This clonotype appeared many times. This rearrangement joins TRBV20-1 to TRBJ2-1; D is possibly TRBD2 (6 bases). V gave up 0 bases and J gave up 2 bases, with 11 bases separating them. The CDR3 runs 15 residues. Germline CDR1 DFQATT, CDR2 SNEGSKA (reference sequence). DNA for the CDR3: TGCAGTGCTAGAGACCCCGGCGGGACCTACAATGAGCAGTTCTTC. Its protein product is CSARDPGGTYNEQFF.

This clonotype was detected only a few times. In DNA, the CDR3 is TGTGCCAGCAGTTTGGGAGGGACTTCGGGAGCCTACGAGCAGTACTTC. It codes for CASSLGGTSGAYEQYF. The gene calls are TRBV27 and TRBJ2-7; 7 bases are a match to TRBD2. This CDR3 spans 16 amino acids. V was pared by 3 bases and J by 2 bases, with 10 bases of the junction left unmatched. Per germline, CDR1 MNHEY and CDR2 SMNVEV (reference sequence).

This clonotype was seen only a few times. The J gene is TRBJ1-6, the V gene TRBV6-1, with 8 positions matching TRBD1. Per germline, CDR1 MNHNS and CDR2 SASEGT. After removal of 6 bases from V and 9 bases from J, the junction contained 7 bases not matched to a gene. CDR3 length equals 14 residues. CDR3 protein: CASRPDRVTSPLHF. The CDR3 DNA reads as TGTGCCAGCAGACCGGACAGGGTTACTTCACCCCTCCACTTT.

Ten or more counts support this clonotype. This chain joins TRBV15 and TRBJ2-1; the D gene is possibly TRBD2 (5 bases). CDR3 size: 17 residues. V lost 5 bases and J lost 0, with 17 bases in between. The V gene's germline CDR1 is LNHNV and CDR2 YYDKDF (reference sequence). CDR3 in DNA: TGTGCCACCAGCGGTACAGCGCGGGCCAGCTCCTACAATGAGCAGTTCTTC. This encodes CATSGTARASSYNEQFF.

In its sample, this clonotype was seen many times. The chain employs TRBV5-1 and TRBJ2-2; D not resolved. CDR1 is SGHRS and CDR2 is YFSETQ in the germline V gene. The CDR3 length is 15 residues. Between the trimmed V and J ends, which lost 0 bases and 0 bases, there was a span of 6 bases. CDR3 sequence reads: CASSLEYPNTGELFF. The DNA of the CDR3 is TGCGCCAGCAGCTTGGAATACCCGAACACCGGGGAGCTGTTTTTT.

The V call is TRBV3-1, the J call TRBJ1-6; D is unresolved. The germline V gene has CDR1 LGHDT and CDR2 YNNKEL (reference sequence). With 3 bases removed from V and 6 bases from J, the gap between germline ends came to 3 bases. This CDR3 contains 12 residues. CDR3 in DNA: TGTGCCAGCAGCCAGTTTAATTCACCCCTCCACTTT. It specifies CASSQFNSPLHF. The whole variable domain, remainder taken from reference TRBV3-1 and TRBJ1-6, is DTAVSQTPKYLVTQMGNDKSIKCEQNLGHDTMYWYKQDSKKFLKIMFSYNNKELIINETVPNRFSPKSPDKAHLNLHINSLELGDSAVYFCASSQFNSPLHFGNGTRLTVT.

This clonotype has just a few counts. The chain couples TRBV12-3 or TRBV12-4 to TRBJ1-2; no reliable D call. V dropped 2 bases and J dropped 5 bases, with 18 bases sitting between them. The CDR3 loop spans 16 amino acids. The CDR3 loop reads CASSLRSPPGWYGYTF. CDR3 nucleotides: TGTGCCAGCAGTTTAAGAAGTCCCCCTGGTTGGTATGGCTACACCTTC.

The table lists this clonotype with many counts. The chain carries TRBV4-1 and TRBJ1-4; 8 nucleotides align to TRBD1. The germline V gene has CDR1 MGHRA and CDR2 YSYEKL. V was clipped by 4 bases and J by 0 bases; unmatched bases: 7. CDR3 length: 17 amino acids. In DNA, the CDR3 is TGCGCCAGCAGCCCCCGGACAGGGCTCGCAACTAATGAAAAACTGTTTTTT. This sequence encodes CASSPRTGLATNEKLFF.

Only a few counts were recorded for this clonotype. The V and J genes are TRBV20-1 and TRBJ2-1; weak D call: TRBD2 (5 bases). Germline V gene lookup returns CDR1 DFQATT and CDR2 SNEGSKA (reference sequence). Trimming removed 5 bases from V and 6 bases from J, with 11 bases in between. The CDR3 is 12 residues long. CDR3 coding DNA: TGCAGTGCTCGAGGGCTAGCCAATGAGCAGTTCTTC. It is translated as CSARGLANEQFF.